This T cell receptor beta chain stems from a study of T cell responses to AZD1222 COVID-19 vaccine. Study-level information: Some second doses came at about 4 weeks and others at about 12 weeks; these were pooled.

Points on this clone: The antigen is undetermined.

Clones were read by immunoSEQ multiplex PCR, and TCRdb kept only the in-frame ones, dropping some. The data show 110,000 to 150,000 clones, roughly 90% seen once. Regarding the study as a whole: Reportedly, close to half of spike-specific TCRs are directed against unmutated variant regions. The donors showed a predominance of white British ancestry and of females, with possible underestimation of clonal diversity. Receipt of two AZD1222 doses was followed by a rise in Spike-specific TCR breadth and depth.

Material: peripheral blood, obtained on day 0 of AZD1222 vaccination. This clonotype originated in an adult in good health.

In DNA form, the CDR3 reads TGTGCCAGCAGCCCAGGGGTGGGGCTTCGGACAGGAGGAACGCAGTATTTT. This gives the protein CASSPGVGLRTGGTQYF. The V gene is TRBV11-2, the J gene TRBJ2-3; 7 bases agree with TRBD1. Unmatched junction bases numbered 20, after V lost 5 bases and J lost 9 bases. The CDR3 has 17 amino acids. CDR1 and CDR2 from the germline V gene are SGHAT and FQNNGV.